One T cell receptor (beta chain) is described in this entry. Its target is unknown. The record originates from a study of Tregs in tolerant kidney transplant recipients. Overall study findings and caveats: The small number of patients limits these findings pending further validation.

Clones were sequenced by immunoSEQ multiplex PCR, and TCRdb holds only the in-frame ones, with some missing. The data show roughly 46,000 clones, with about 89% seen just once and about 0.76% held by the top ten. J gave up 3 bases and V 8 bases, and 10 bases lay outside the gene matches. Per germline, CDR1 LNHNV and CDR2 YYDKDF (reference sequence). The CDR3 sequence is 15 residues long. The source material was Tregs from blood. The gene calls are TRBV15 and TRBJ2-1; 7 positions match TRBD2. This sequence originates from a human donor in good health. The CDR3 bases are TGTGCCACCCGCTTGGGGAGGGAGTACTACAATGAGCAGTTCTTC. Amino acids: CATRLGREYYNEQFF.